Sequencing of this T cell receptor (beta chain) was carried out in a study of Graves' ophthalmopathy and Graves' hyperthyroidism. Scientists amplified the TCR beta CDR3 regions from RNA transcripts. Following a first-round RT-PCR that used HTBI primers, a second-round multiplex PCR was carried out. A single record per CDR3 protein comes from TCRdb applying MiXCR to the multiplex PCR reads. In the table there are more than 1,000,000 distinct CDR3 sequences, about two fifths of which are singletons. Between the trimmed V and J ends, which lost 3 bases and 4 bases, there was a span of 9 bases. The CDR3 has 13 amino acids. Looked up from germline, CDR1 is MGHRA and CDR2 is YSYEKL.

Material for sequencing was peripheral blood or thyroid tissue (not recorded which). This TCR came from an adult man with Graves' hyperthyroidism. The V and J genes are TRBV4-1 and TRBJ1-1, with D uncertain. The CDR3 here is CASSHRSGTEAFF. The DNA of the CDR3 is TGCGCCAGCAGCCATCGTTCAGGCACTGAAGCTTTCTTT.